Sequencing of this T cell receptor (beta chain) was carried out in a study of tumor-infiltrating lymphocytes in primary liver carcinoma. Study context: Male and female patients aged 30 to 69 years made up the cohort. Tissue type made little difference to sample yields of roughly 3.65 to 8 million productive TCRbeta reads.

Findings and caveats of the study: Blood's top-250-clone fraction was significantly lower than that of tumors (p = 0.039).

As to this clonotype: Antigen unknown. One end of the junction does not line up with germline, which may come from a read error.

Co-extraction of both nucleic acids (RNA and DNA) used roughly 18-32 mg of unsorted bulk tissue. The patients presented with primary liver carcinoma, which was managed through surgical resection. The researchers produced TCR beta cDNA from around 0.5 ug total RNA with a constant-region primer. ARM-PCR was slightly modified, and three nested multiplex PCR rounds with it gave rise to the TCR beta libraries. The first two PCR rounds used TRBV1-TRBV30 forward primers with a C-beta reverse primer, around 10 cycles each. Via MiXCR, TCRdb re-called the multiplex PCR reads, giving one row per CDR3 protein. The table includes roughly 70,000 distinct CDR3 sequences, 71% detected once. The CDR3 contains 11 residues.

The chain employs TRBV12-3 or TRBV12-4 and TRBJ2-7; D not certain. This clonotype was sampled from a man in his forties or fifties with primary liver carcinoma and hepatitis B virus infection. Sequencing was done on a sample of liver tumor tissue from sampling region 4. Sample subset: tumor region T4, right-lateral pole. The CDR3 here is CTSSSSYEQYF. The DNA for the CDR3 is TGTACCAGCAGTTCTTCTTACGAGCAGTATTTC.